The 4 T cell receptor beta chains listed next were all sequenced from one sample in a study of blood T cell repertoires in COVID-19 (TCRdb year 2020). Library preparation was by the immunoSEQ multiplex PCR assay. TCRdb took over this immuneACCESS table, retaining in-frame rearrangements with V and J assigned. Such tables are incomplete; in checked studies, under half of the missing clones stem from an unresolved V gene, and the remainder is unexplained. The sample data list some 180,000 clones, and 70% to 85% of these were observed just once. The ten biggest clones cover 13% of the sample. Input material: peripheral blood. The receptors here all came from a human donor in a cohort sampled during active COVID-19.

The chain links TRBV3-1 (or the pseudogene TRBV3-2) to TRBJ2-1, with TRBD1 matching over 10 bases. J gave up 3 bases and V 6 bases, and 2 bases lay outside the gene matches. Germline CDR1 is LGHDT and CDR2 is YNNKEL (reference sequence). This CDR3 is 14 amino acids long. The CDR3 DNA is TGTGCCAGCAGGGGGACAGGGGACTACAATGAGCAGTTCTTC. This translates into CASRGTGDYNEQFF.

This chain connects TRBV7-2 to TRBJ2-7, with D tentatively TRBD2 (5 bases). The length of the CDR3 is 14 residues. Trimming left V 3 bases short and J 0 bases short, with 9 bases between. Per the germline V gene, CDR1 is SGHTA and CDR2 is FQGNSA. This CDR3 reads CASSFEGPSYEQYF. The CDR3 nucleotides read TGTGCCAGCAGCTTCGAGGGTCCCTCCTACGAGCAGTACTTC.

The rearrangement joins TRBV6-6 to TRBJ1-4, with a weak D call TRBD1 (5 bases). V lost 5 bases and J 0 bases, leaving 7 bases between the germline ends. CDR3 length: 14 residues. CDR1 is MNHNY and CDR2 is SVGAGI in the germline V gene (reference sequence). CDR3 amino acids: CASSLTATNEKLFF. Here the CDR3 DNA reads TGTGCCAGCAGTCTGACAGCAACTAATGAAAAACTGTTTTTT.

The V gene is TRBV30, the J gene TRBJ1-1; D is possibly TRBD1 (5 bases). CDR1 GTSNPN and CDR2 SVGIG come from the germline V gene (reference sequence). Trimming took off 4 bases at V and 4 bases at J, with 13 bases between the two ends. This CDR3 contains 13 residues. The CDR3 DNA is TGTGCCTGGATGTTCAGGGCCGGCACTGAAGCTTTCTTT. It specifies CAWMFRAGTEAFF. The variable domain in full, with the rest retrieved from reference TRBV30 and TRBJ1-1, is SQTIHQWPATLVQPVGSPLSLECTVEGTSNPNLYWYRQAAGRGLQLLFYSVGIGQISSEVPQNLSASRPQDRQFILSSKKLLLSDSGFYLCAWMFRAGTEAFFGQGTRLTVV.